A selection of T cell receptor beta chains follows, all from one sample in a study of blood T cell repertoires in COVID-19. Produced via immunoSEQ multiplex PCR; TCRdb's table is partial and in-frame only. The data show some 260,000 clones, approximately 90% seen once. The sequencing input was PBMCs or T cells enriched from blood (not recorded which). The receptor set was obtained from a woman under 40 with acute COVID-19. Each CDR3 is given with its conserved first and last residue. The order of the fields is CDR3 length, V gene, D gene, J gene, clone size, CDR3 protein, CDR3 DNA. D genes are given only for firm matches. Where a row states a size, it is once, few, many or the class of an expanded clone; other rows omit it.

length: 12; V: TRBV29-1; D: TRBD1; J: TRBJ2-7; size: NA; CDR3: CSFQGQAPEQYF; DNA: TGCAGCTTCCAGGGACAGGCCCCCGAGCAGTACTTC
length: 12; V: TRBV28; D: NA; J: TRBJ1-5; size: NA; CDR3: CASSLANQPQHF; DNA: TGTGCCAGCAGTTTGGCAAATCAGCCCCAGCATTTT
length: 15; V: TRBV6-2/TRBV6-3; D: NA; J: TRBJ2-3; size: NA; CDR3: CASSYGLGGTDTQYF; DNA: TGTGCCAGCAGTTACGGGCTAGGGGGTACAGATACGCAGTATTTT
length: 12; V: TRBV12-3/TRBV12-4; D: NA; J: TRBJ1-1; size: NA; CDR3: CASSRVYTEAFF; DNA: TGTGCCAGCAGTCGGGTTTACACTGAAGCTTTCTTT
length: 13; V: TRBV7-6; D: NA; J: TRBJ1-1; size: NA; CDR3: CASSLALADEAFF; DNA: TGTGCCAGCAGCTTAGCTCTAGCTGATGAAGCTTTCTTT
length: 14; V: TRBV3-1/TRBV3-2; D: NA; J: TRBJ1-1; size: NA; CDR3: CASSPQGVSTEAFF; DNA: TGTGCCAGCAGCCCACAGGGTGTAAGCACTGAAGCTTTCTTT
length: 14; V: TRBV9; D: TRBD1; J: TRBJ1-5; size: NA; CDR3: CASSDRQGGLPQHF; DNA: TGTGCCAGCAGCGACCGACAGGGGGGCTTGCCCCAGCATTTT
length: 13; V: TRBV28; D: NA; J: TRBJ1-1; size: NA; CDR3: CASSHTANTEAFF; DNA: TGTGCCAGCAGCCACACAGCGAACACTGAAGCTTTCTTT
length: 16; V: TRBV5-5; D: NA; J: TRBJ1-6; size: few; CDR3: CASSLGRTTSNSPLHF; DNA: TGTGCCAGCAGCTTGGGCAGGACAACTTCTAATTCACCCCTCCACTTT
length: 19; V: TRBV27; D: TRBD2; J: TRBJ2-3; size: NA; CDR3: CASSFLSSGTHFTTDTQYF; DNA: TGTGCCAGCAGTTTTTTGTCTAGCGGGACCCACTTTACTACAGATACGCAGTATTTT
length: 15; V: TRBV9; D: TRBD2; J: TRBJ2-3; size: NA; CDR3: CASSVGLAVTDTQYF; DNA: TGTGCCAGCAGCGTCGGGCTAGCGGTCACAGATACGCAGTATTTT
length: 15; V: TRBV7-3; D: TRBD2; J: TRBJ2-3; size: NA; CDR3: CASSRTSGVSDTQYF; DNA: TGTGCCAGCAGCCGAACTAGCGGGGTATCAGATACGCAGTATTTT
length: 19; V: TRBV24-1; D: NA; J: TRBJ2-1; size: NA; CDR3: CATSDPTVTHLSSYNEQFF; DNA: TGTGCCACCAGTGACCCGACAGTTACGCACCTTAGCTCCTACAATGAGCAGTTCTTC
length: 14; V: TRBV9; D: NA; J: TRBJ2-7; size: NA; CDR3: CASSVGSRSSEQYF; DNA: TGTGCCAGCAGCGTAGGTAGCCGGTCGTCCGAGCAGTACTTC
length: 12; V: TRBV13; D: NA; J: TRBJ1-2; size: NA; CDR3: CASGGVNYGYTF; DNA: TGTGCCAGCGGAGGGGTTAACTATGGCTACACCTTC
length: 15; V: TRBV5-4; D: NA; J: TRBJ2-1; size: NA; CDR3: CASSLVGVGIMKQFF; DNA: TGTGCCAGCAGCTTGGTAGGGGTAGGGATAATGAAGCAGTTCTTC
length: 15; V: TRBV7-9; D: NA; J: TRBJ1-4; size: few; CDR3: CASSYMGRRDEKLFF; DNA: TGTGCCAGCAGCTACATGGGGAGGAGGGATGAAAAACTGTTTTTT